This T cell receptor (beta chain) was obtained from a study of blood T cell repertoires in COVID-19. About the study: Italy, Spain and the United States were the sources of the convalescent and acute COVID-19 samples. PBMCs, B-cell-depleted T cells, or T cells provided the cDNA or gDNA that made up the material.

Using immunoSEQ multiplex PCR, the repertoire was profiled, and TCRdb retains in-frame clones only, with some absent. The sample has a few hundred thousand clones; around four fifths are singletons. V gave up 4 bases and J gave up 2 bases, with 8 bases separating them. Germline V lookup: CDR1 SNHLY, CDR2 FYNNEI. The CDR3 has 13 residues. This clone was detected a few times. The sequencing sample was made of peripheral blood. The genes are TRBV2 and TRBJ1-1; TRBD1 is a possible D gene (5 bases). The TCR was taken from a man between 60 and 70 years old who had recovered from COVID-19. Here the CDR3 DNA reads TGTGCCAGCAGTGTCAGGGAAAACACTGAAGCTTTCTTT. This codes for CASSVRENTEAFF.